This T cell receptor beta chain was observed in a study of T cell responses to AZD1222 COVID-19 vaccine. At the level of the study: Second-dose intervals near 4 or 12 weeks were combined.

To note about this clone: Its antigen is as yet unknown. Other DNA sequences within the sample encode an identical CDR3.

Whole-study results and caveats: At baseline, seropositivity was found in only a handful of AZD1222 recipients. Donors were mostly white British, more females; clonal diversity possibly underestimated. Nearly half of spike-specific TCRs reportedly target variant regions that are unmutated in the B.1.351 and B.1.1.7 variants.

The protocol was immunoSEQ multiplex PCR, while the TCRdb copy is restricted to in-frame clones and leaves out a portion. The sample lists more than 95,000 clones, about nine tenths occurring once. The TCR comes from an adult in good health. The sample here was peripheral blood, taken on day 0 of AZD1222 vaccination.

The CDR3 DNA reads as TGTGCCAGCAGTGAGCAGGGGATGAACACTGAAGCTTTCTTT. The encoded protein is CASSEQGMNTEAFF. This chain links TRBV2 with TRBJ1-1; D possibly corresponds to TRBD1 (6 bases). Trimming cost V 3 bases and J 0 bases, with 8 bases left between them. The germline V gene has CDR1 SNHLY and CDR2 FYNNEI. The CDR3 length is 14 residues.